These 24 T cell receptor beta chains were all obtained from the same sample, sequenced in a study of T-cell memory formation after mild COVID-19. TCRdb re-analysed the 5' RACE reads in MiXCR, keeping a single row per CDR3 protein. The data show 200,000 or so distinct CDR3 sequences, with over 9.5% seen just once and around 3.3% held by the top ten. The sample taken for sequencing was PBMCs or a T cell subset sorted from them (not recorded which). The origin of the receptors is a man younger than 35 who had mild COVID-19 (a few samples of this study predate the infection). Cell type and time point are not known.

This clonotype was counted a few times. The CDR3 spells CASSLIRGVAEQYF. CDR3 DNA: TGCGCCAGCAGCTTGATTAGAGGGGTCGCCGAGCAGTACTTC. The chain joins TRBV5-1 to TRBJ2-7, with D perhaps TRBD1 or TRBD2 (5 bases each). The V gene's germline CDR1 is SGHRS and CDR2 YFSETQ. The V end lost 1 base, the J end lost 6 bases, and 14 bases lay between the germline ends. This CDR3 comprises 14 residues.

This clonotype was detected only a few times. The CDR3 DNA sequence: TGTGCCAGCAGCCGAAGGTCAGGGGGCGCGCGCGACGAGCAGTACGTC. It encodes CASSRRSGGARDEQYV. The V call is TRBV6-1, the J call TRBJ2-7; 8 positions match TRBD1. The V and J ends lost 6 bases and 5 bases, in that order; junction bases with no gene match: 15. The CDR3 has 16 amino acids. Germline loops: CDR1 MNHNS, CDR2 SASEGT.

This clonotype occurred a few times. V usage is TRBV12-3 or TRBV12-4 and J usage is TRBJ1-5; possible D gene TRBD1, 6 bases. This CDR3 has 16 amino acids. The ends were cut back, 3 bases at V and 11 bases at J, with 23 bases in the middle. CDR3 sequence reads: CASSLGGGTPRGAQHF. CDR3 nucleotides: TGTGCCAGCAGTTTGGGGGGGGGAACACCCAGGGGCGCCCAGCATTTT.

The chain links TRBV4-1 to TRBJ2-3; TRBD2 agrees at 9 bases. With 0 bases clipped from V and 4 bases from J, the junction kept 8 bases outside the gene matches. The CDR3 totals 17 residues. Germline V lookup: CDR1 MGHRA, CDR2 YSYEKL. The CDR3 loop is CASSQEFAGGPADTQYF. The CDR3 region has the DNA TGCGCCAGCAGCCAAGAATTTGCGGGGGGGCCAGCAGATACGCAGTATTTT.

This clonotype was seen repeatedly, ten times or more. The J gene is TRBJ2-3, the V gene TRBV19, with unresolved D. Looked up from germline, CDR1 is LNHDA and CDR2 is SQIVND (reference sequence). Trimming cost V 3 bases and J 2 bases, with 9 bases left between them. This CDR3 comprises 14 residues. The CDR3 region is CASSIPGLTDTQYF. The CDR3 DNA sequence: TGTGCCAGTAGTATTCCCGGTCTCACAGATACGCAGTATTTT.

There are many counts of this clonotype. The gene calls are TRBV6-2 or TRBV6-3 and TRBJ2-7; TRBD1 matches 10 bases. The V and J ends lost 4 bases and 1 base, in that order; junction bases with no gene match: 4. The CDR3 length is 15 residues. Germline V lookup: CDR1 MNHEY, CDR2 SVGEGT. Here the CDR3 DNA reads TGTGCCAGCAGTTCCTGGGACAGGGGTTCCTACGAGCAGTACGTC. Its translation is CASSSWDRGSYEQYV.

In this sample, this clonotype turned up a few times. V gene TRBV30 combines with J gene TRBJ1-1; D unresolved. The CDR3 has 14 residues. With 0 bases removed from V and 3 bases from J, the gap between germline ends came to 11 bases. In germline, CDR1 is GTSNPN, CDR2 SVGIG (reference sequence). Here the CDR3 DNA reads TGTGCCTGGAGTGTACACCTGCGGGACACTGAAGCTTTCTTT. It encodes CAWSVHLRDTEAFF.

This clonotype was recorded a few times. The V and J genes are TRBV7-2 and TRBJ2-3, with D possibly being TRBD1 (6 bases). This CDR3 contains 15 residues. Germline CDR1 and CDR2: SGHTA and FQGNSA. The V gene lost 3 bases and the J gene lost 5 bases, with 15 bases spanning the gap. The CDR3 sequence is CASSLGRQAGDTQYF. Written as DNA, the CDR3 is TGTGCCAGCAGCTTGGGCCGACAGGCGGGAGATACGCAGTATTTT.

The chain combines TRBV24-1 with TRBJ1-2, with 8 bases matching TRBD1. The V gene end was trimmed by 5 bases and the J gene end by 4 bases; junction bases not matched to a gene: 2. The germline V gene has CDR1 KGHDR and CDR2 SFDVKD. This CDR3 has 13 amino acids. CDR3 residues: CATSVGQGYGYTF. In DNA, the CDR3 is TGTGCCACCAGTGTTGGACAGGGCTATGGCTACACCTTC.

The chain carries TRBV9 and TRBJ2-5; 7 nucleotides match TRBD2. With 0 bases clipped from V and 0 bases from J, the junction kept 5 bases outside the gene matches. This CDR3 comprises 16 residues. The germline CDR1 and CDR2 sequences are SGDLS and YYNGEE. In DNA, the CDR3 is TGTGCCAGCAGCGTAGTAGTGGGGGGGGACCAAGAGACCCAGTACTTC. The encoded protein is CASSVVVGGDQETQYF.

This clonotype was seen repeatedly, ten times or more. This chain joins TRBV7-2 and TRBJ2-1; 9 bases match TRBD1. Germline CDR1 reads SGHTA; CDR2 reads FQGNSA. The J segment lost 0 bases and the V segment lost 6 bases, leaving 6 bases of the junction unmatched. The CDR3 is 16 residues long. This chain's CDR3 is CASSGQGKSSYNEQFF. In nucleotides, the CDR3 is TGTGCCAGCAGTGGACAGGGGAAAAGCTCCTACAATGAGCAGTTCTTC.

The V call is TRBV6-5, the J call TRBJ2-5; no reliable D call. The CDR3 covers 15 residues. CDR1 is MNHEY and CDR2 is SVGAGI in the germline V gene. With 6 bases removed from V and 7 bases from J, the gap between germline ends came to 21 bases. The CDR3 sequence is CASRNHLATFMTQYF. The CDR3 DNA reads as TGTGCCAGCAGAAACCACCTGGCTACCTTCATGACCCAGTACTTC.

The J gene is TRBJ1-2, the V gene TRBV5-1; TRBD1 matches 7 bases. This CDR3 is built from 15 residues. V lost 4 bases to trimming and J lost 5 bases; unmatched junction nucleotides: 11. Germline-derived CDR1 and CDR2 are SGHRS and YFSETQ. The CDR3 nucleotides are TGCGCCAGCAGCCCGACAGGGTGGCCTTCGTATGGCTACACCTTC. Its translation: CASSPTGWPSYGYTF.

The V gene is TRBV11-2, the J gene TRBJ2-1, with 9 bases identical to TRBD1. The CDR3 has 16 amino acids. Germline V lookup: CDR1 SGHAT, CDR2 FQNNGV. Trimming took 5 bases from V and 3 from J; bases not matched to a gene: 8. CDR3 sequence reads: CASSASPGQGYNEQFF. CDR3 coding DNA: TGTGCCAGCAGCGCAAGCCCGGGACAGGGCTACAATGAGCAGTTCTTC.

This clonotype appeared a few times. The J gene is TRBJ1-4, the V gene TRBV7-9; maybe TRBD1 (5 bases). This CDR3 comprises 13 residues. Germline CDR1 is SEHNR and CDR2 is FQNEAQ (reference sequence). Trimming removed 4 bases from V and 8 bases from J, with 11 bases in between. The CDR3, as DNA: TGTGCCAGCAGCTACGGCGGGGGGGAAAAACTGTTTTTT. Its protein product is CASSYGGGEKLFF.

The rearrangement links TRBV6-2 or TRBV6-3 to TRBJ1-1, with D hard to call. This CDR3 region has 16 residues. With 1 base removed from V and 0 bases from J, the gap between germline ends came to 12 bases. Germline V lookup: CDR1 MNHEY, CDR2 SVGEGT. In nucleotides, the CDR3 is TGTGCCAGCAGTTACTTCGAGTGGGGAATGAACACTGAAGCTTTCTTT. This translates into CASSYFEWGMNTEAFF.

The chain combines TRBV6-6 with TRBJ2-1; weak D call: TRBD2 (5 bases). The V and J ends lost 2 bases and 4 bases respectively, with 18 bases between them. From germline, CDR1 is MNHNY and CDR2 SVGAGI (reference sequence). The CDR3 extends over 17 amino acids. Here the CDR3 DNA reads TGTGCCAGCAGTTACGGGTATTCGGGATACGGGTACAATGAGCAGTTCTTC. It yields the protein CASSYGYSGYGYNEQFF.

The rearrangement uses TRBV5-1 and TRBJ1-4; D might be TRBD1 (6 bases). CDR1 and CDR2 (germline): SGHRS, YFSETQ. CDR3 size: 12 residues. The V end lost 5 bases, the J end lost 11 bases, and 13 bases lay between the germline ends. CDR3 DNA: TGCGCCAGCAGTCCCTTGGGGGCTAAACTGTTTTTT. It is translated as CASSPLGAKLFF.

Only a few counts were recorded for this clonotype. The rearrangement joins TRBV20-1 to TRBJ1-3; D is possibly TRBD1 (6 bases). V lost 2 bases and J 7 bases, leaving 12 bases between the germline ends. CDR1 DFQATT and CDR2 SNEGSKA come from the germline V gene (reference sequence). This CDR3 comprises 13 residues. The CDR3 protein is CSARNREGNTIYF. For the CDR3, the DNA is TGCAGTGCTAGAAACAGGGAAGGGAACACCATATATTTT.

This clonotype was observed at least ten times. The chain links TRBV6-5 to TRBJ1-1; perhaps TRBD1 as D (5 bases). Between the trimmed V and J ends, which lost 2 bases and 0 bases, there was a span of 10 bases. The germline CDR1 and CDR2 sequences are MNHEY and SVGAGI. This CDR3 has 15 amino acids. The CDR3 sequence is CASSYGGTMNTEAFF. Written as DNA, the CDR3 is TGTGCCAGCAGTTACGGAGGGACCATGAACACTGAAGCTTTCTTT.

The chain recombines TRBV5-1 with TRBJ2-1; a weak D match, TRBD2 (7 bases). The V end lost 2 bases, the J end lost 1 base, and 13 bases lay between the germline ends. CDR1 is SGHRS and CDR2 is YFSETQ in the germline V gene. The CDR3 is 16 residues long. The CDR3 DNA follows: TGCGCCAGCAGCTTAGCGGGACAAGCATCCTACAATGAGCAGTTCTTC. Amino acid sequence: CASSLAGQASYNEQFF.

The chain uses TRBV6-1 and TRBJ1-6; perhaps TRBD1 as D (6 bases). Germline values: CDR1 MNHNS, CDR2 SASEGT. Between the trimmed V and J ends, which lost 9 bases and 6 bases, there was a span of 15 bases. CDR3 length: 14 amino acids. The CDR3 is CASNLWTANSPLHF. For the CDR3, the DNA is TGTGCCAGTAACCTATGGACAGCTAATTCACCCCTCCACTTT.

The CDR3 DNA follows: TGTGCCAGCAGCCAAGATGCTAGGGATACGCAGTATTTT. It translates to CASSQDARDTQYF. V gene TRBV4-2 combines with J gene TRBJ2-3; no clear D gene. Germline values: CDR1 LGHNA, CDR2 YNFKEQ. Trimming removed 0 bases at V and 6 bases at J, with 7 bases between. The CDR3 loop spans 13 amino acids.

The chain joins TRBV3-1 to TRBJ2-2, with D hard to call. The V end lost 0 bases, the J end lost 5 bases, and 13 bases lay between the germline ends. Germline V gives CDR1 LGHDT, CDR2 YNNKEL (reference sequence). The CDR3 consists of 16 residues. CDR3 DNA sequence: TGTGCCAGCAGCCAAGATCGACGAGGACGAACCGGGGAGCTGTTTTTT. It yields the protein CASSQDRRGRTGELFF.